The 15 T cell receptor beta chains below were found in one sample sequenced in a study of Tregs in tolerant kidney transplant recipients. This table comes from immunoSEQ multiplex PCR, and its TCRdb copy is limited to in-frame clones, with some not included. This specimen shows around 33,000 clones; the ten leading clones hold roughly 1.9%. The nonmyeloablative bone marrow transplants came from related graft donors, with transient mixed chimerism. Material: CD4+ T cells from blood (PBMCs), obtained 24 months after the transplant. These receptors came from a human patient who received a combined kidney and bone marrow transplant. Some of the T cells might come from the graft donor.

The CDR3 protein is CSARGTLNTEAFF. The covered CDR3 bases are TGCAGTGCTAGGGGGACACTGAACACTGAA. The chain joins TRBV20-1 to TRBJ1-1, with a tentative D call TRBD1 (6 bases). The read terminates 3 residues before the CDR3 end, so the remaining end is supplied by the germline J gene. The CDR3 length is 13 residues. Trimming took off 3 bases at V and 0 bases at J, with 8 bases between the two ends. CDR1 and CDR2 from the germline V gene are DFQATT and SNEGSKA (reference sequence).

Worth noting for this clone: The read ends 3 residues shy of where the CDR3 ends; the end is completed using the germline J gene. V gene TRBV19 combines with J gene TRBJ1-3; 8 bases line up with TRBD1. V was clipped by 5 bases and J by 3 bases; unmatched bases: 3. This CDR3 region has 14 residues. Germline V gives CDR1 LNHDA, CDR2 SQIVND (reference sequence). The sequenced CDR3 bases are TGTGCCAGTAGTGCGGACAGGGTTGGAAACACC. Protein sequence: CASSADRVGNT. The full CDR3 reads CASSADRVGNTIYF.

Regarding this clone: Read data end 3 residues before the CDR3 end; the end is taken from the germline J gene. The chain couples TRBV2 to TRBJ2-2; the match to TRBD1 covers 8 bases. Trimming at V came to 7 bases and at J to 0 bases, leaving 4 bases not matched to a gene. This CDR3 contains 15 residues. Germline CDR1 SNHLY, CDR2 FYNNEI. The CDR3 loop reads CASKQGASNTGELFF. The CDR3 DNA, read in part, is TGTGCCAGCAAGCAGGGGGCTTCGAACACCGGGGAG. The variable domain in full, with the rest retrieved from reference TRBV2 and TRBJ2-2, is EPEVTQTPSHQVTQMGQEVILRCVPISNHLYFYWYRQILGQKVEFLVSFYNNEISEKSEIFDDQFSVERPDGSNFTLKIRSTKLEDSAMYFCASKQGASNTGELFFGEGSRLTVL.

Comment on this clone: The read ends 3 residues shy of where the CDR3 ends; the end is completed using the germline J gene. V is TRBV20-1 and J is TRBJ2-1; TRBD2 matches at 12 bases. Germline lookup yields CDR1 DFQATT and CDR2 SNEGSKA (reference sequence). The CDR3 consists of 16 residues. The J segment lost 7 bases and the V segment lost 0 bases, leaving 7 bases of the junction unmatched. CDR3 sequence: CSAREGLAGTGNEQFF. The DNA read from the CDR3 is TGCAGTGCTAGAGAGGGACTAGCGGGCACAGGAAATGAG.

On this clone itself: The CDR3 is cut off 3 residues early in the read; its end comes from the germline J gene. The rearrangement uses TRBV7-8 and TRBJ1-2; D unresolved. CDR3 length: 13 residues. The germline CDR1 and CDR2 sequences are SGHVS and FQNEAQ. V was pared by 5 bases and J by 1 base, with 8 bases between. The CDR3 loop reads CASSLSNNYGYTF. The DNA read from the CDR3 is TGTGCCAGCAGCCTAAGTAATAACTATGGC.

Regarding this clone: The read ends 3 residues before the CDR3 terminus; that terminus is restored from the germline J gene. This chain connects TRBV6-2 or TRBV6-3 to TRBJ2-3; 12 bases are a match to TRBD2. CDR1 is MNHEY, CDR2 SVGEGT, per germline. The CDR3 is 16 residues long. With 4 bases clipped from V and 3 bases from J, the junction kept 5 bases outside the gene matches. The CDR3 loop is CASSSWTSGITDTQYF. CDR3 bases read: TGTGCCAGCAGTTCATGGACTAGCGGGATTACAGATACG.

A remark on this clone: The sequence runs out 3 residues before the end of the CDR3; the remainder is reconstructed from the germline J gene. Within the sample, other DNA sequences also encode this same CDR3. The chain combines TRBV29-1 with TRBJ2-7; 9 positions agree with TRBD1. The CDR3 has 13 residues. After removal of 5 bases from V and 1 base from J, the junction contained 3 bases not matched to a gene. Germline lookup yields CDR1 SQVTM and CDR2 ANQGSEA. CDR3 loop: CSVTGTGSYEQYF. CDR3 DNA (partial): TGCAGCGTTACCGGGACAGGGTCCTACGAG.

Concerning this clone itself: Sequencing ends 3 residues short of the CDR3 end; the germline J gene provides the rest. This rearrangement joins TRBV11-2 to TRBJ2-1, with TRBD2 matching 7 bases. This CDR3 is 14 amino acids long. CDR1 is SGHAT, CDR2 FQNNGV, per germline. The V and J ends lost 6 bases and 3 bases, in that order; junction bases with no gene match: 5. CDR3 bases read: TGTGCCAGCAGGACCTCTAGCGGCTACAATGAG. It is translated as CASRTSSGYNE. The CDR3 in its entirety is CASRTSSGYNEQFF.

With regard to this clone: The read ends 3 residues shy of where the CDR3 ends; the end is completed using the germline J gene. The genes are TRBV7-9 and TRBJ1-3; D ambiguous. With 2 bases removed from V and 2 bases from J, the gap between germline ends came to 7 bases. This CDR3 has 14 residues. The germline V gene encodes CDR1 SEHNR and CDR2 FQNEAQ (reference sequence). The CDR3 loop is CASSLISTGNTIYF. Incomplete CDR3 DNA: TGTGCCAGCAGCTTAATTTCTACTGGAAACACC.

With respect to this clone: With the read ending 3 residues before the CDR3 end, the germline J gene is used to fill in that end. The V gene is TRBV18, the J gene TRBJ2-7; D perhaps matches TRBD1 (6 bases). With 6 bases removed from V and 4 bases from J, the gap between germline ends came to 16 bases. Germline CDR1 and CDR2: KGHSH and LQKENI. The CDR3 is 14 amino acids. The CDR3 here is CASSRRDKEYEQYF. Incomplete CDR3 DNA: TGTGCCAGCTCGCGCCGGGACAAAGAGTACGAG.

With respect to this clone: Sequencing ends 3 residues short of the CDR3 end; the germline J gene provides the rest. V and J are TRBV5-1 and TRBJ1-4; D not resolved. Germline V CDR1 and CDR2: SGHRS, YFSETQ. CDR3 length: 14 amino acids. V shed 2 bases and J shed 6 bases, with 11 bases lying between them. CDR3 bases read: TGCGCCAGCAGCTTCGGCCCCGGGGATGAAAAA. This encodes CASSFGPGDEK. The complete CDR3 sequence is CASSFGPGDEKLFF.

On this clone: The CDR3 extends 3 residues past the end of the read, so its final part is completed from the germline J gene. The V gene is TRBV29-1, the J gene TRBJ1-2, with TRBD1 matching over 7 bases. The CDR3 length is 12 residues. Germline CDR1 SQVTM, CDR2 ANQGSEA. The DNA read from the CDR3 is TGCAGCGTTGCCTCAGGGGGAGGCGGC. Translation: CSVASGGGG. In full, the CDR3 is CSVASGGGGYTF. The full variable domain, completed using reference TRBV29-1 and TRBJ1-2, is SAVISQKPSRDICQRGTSLTIQCQVDSQVTMMFWYRQQPGQSLTLIATANQGSEATYESGFVIDKFPISRPNLTFSTLTVSNMSPEDSSIYLCSVASGGGGYTFGSGTRLTVV.

Worth noting for this clone: The sequenced fragment ends 3 residues before the CDR3 boundary, so the rest is inferred from the germline J gene. The chain has TRBV5-1 and TRBJ2-3, with D possibly being TRBD1 (5 bases). V was shortened by 4 bases and J by 6 bases, with 15 bases between the two germline ends. This CDR3 comprises 14 residues. Germline V gene data show CDR1 as SGHRS and CDR2 as YFSETQ. CDR3 DNA, as far as it was read: TGCGCCAGCAGCCTAACAGGCAGAGTTGATACG. Its translation is CASSLTGRVDT. Given in full, the CDR3 is CASSLTGRVDTQYF.

Points on this clone: The read falls 3 residues short of the CDR3 end, and the missing part is taken from the germline J gene. The chain recombines TRBV2 with TRBJ2-4; 10 nucleotides agree with TRBD1. Germline V CDR1 and CDR2: SNHLY, FYNNEI. This CDR3 has 19 residues. V gave up 7 bases and J gave up 2 bases; unmatched junction bases: 17. The covered CDR3 bases are TGTGCCAGCACTCCCGGACAGGGGGTACGGGAAGGGTCCAAAAACATT. Amino acids: CASTPGQGVREGSKNI. The CDR3 reads in full as CASTPGQGVREGSKNIQYF.

On this clone itself: The CDR3 goes on 3 residues after the read ends, and that part is filled in from the germline J gene. The J gene is TRBJ1-2, the V gene TRBV28, with TRBD1 identical over 9 bases. Germline V gene lookup returns CDR1 MDHEN and CDR2 SYDVKM. CDR3 size: 15 residues. CDR3 bases read: TGTGCCAGCAGCCAAAGCGGACAGGGGTTGGGTGGT. Its translation is CASSQSGQGLGG. Given in full, the CDR3 is CASSQSGQGLGGYTF.